The next 27 T cell receptor beta chains were all read from a single sample in a study of CD8 T cells in Susac syndrome (dated by TCRdb to about 2019). Library method: the immunoSEQ multiplex PCR assay. RNA was extracted using the RNeasy kit, and roughly 0.5 to 1 microgram was reverse transcribed with random hexamers. TCRdb took the public reads, trimmed them with fastp at Q25, ran MiXCR for clone calling and kept in-frame beta chains. Entries are consolidated by CDR3 protein sequence, retaining the most common genes and DNA. The sample has 200,000 to 250,000 distinct CDR3 sequences on record, roughly 93% of them singletons. The ten top clones hold about 0.14% of the sample. Source material: CD4+ T cells from PBMCs. These receptors were obtained from a human donor with Susac syndrome.

V usage is TRBV9 and J usage is TRBJ1-2; D may be TRBD1 (5 bases). The CDR3 is 17 residues long. Deletions cut 0 bases from V and 6 bases from J, with 21 bases between. Germline loops: CDR1 SGDLS, CDR2 YYNGEE. The CDR3 DNA sequence: TGTGCCAGCAGCGTAGGTGGGGCACGAAGAGGGGAACATGGCTACACCTTC. Residues: CASSVGGARRGEHGYTF.

The chain recombines TRBV4-3 with TRBJ1-2; possible D gene TRBD1, 5 bases. V was pared by 0 bases and J by 8 bases, with 13 bases between. Germline V gene data show CDR1 as LGHNA and CDR2 as YSLEER. CDR3 length: 14 residues. The CDR3 bases are TGCGCCAGCAGCCAAGATACGGGGCCAGAAGGCTACACCTTC. Translated, it gives CASSQDTGPEGYTF.

The chain carries TRBV2 and TRBJ2-6, with 12 bases identical to TRBD1. J was trimmed by 4 bases and V by 4 bases; bases with no gene match: 5. The length of the CDR3 is 17 residues. Germline V gene lookup returns CDR1 SNHLY and CDR2 FYNNEI. CDR3 in amino acids: CASSGGTGGAGANVLTF. The CDR3 DNA reads TGTGCCAGCAGTGGAGGGACAGGGGGCGCCGGGGCCAACGTCCTGACTTTC.

The chain has TRBV7-9 and TRBJ1-4, with D hard to call. Germline-derived CDR1 and CDR2 are SEHNR and FQNEAQ (reference sequence). V gave up 5 bases and J gave up 6 bases, with 13 bases separating them. This CDR3 comprises 14 residues. The chain's CDR3 is CASSGLPGDEKLFF. CDR3 bases: TGTGCCAGCAGCGGACTCCCCGGGGATGAAAAACTGTTTTTT.

The chain recombines TRBV30 with TRBJ2-3, with 7 bases matching TRBD2. This CDR3 spans 15 amino acids. Germline lookup yields CDR1 GTSNPN and CDR2 SVGIG (reference sequence). Trimming removed 2 bases from V and 0 bases from J; junction bases left unmatched: 5. CDR3: CAWSRTAGSTDTQYF. The DNA for the CDR3 is TGTGCCTGGAGTCGAACAGCGGGGAGCACAGATACGCAGTATTTT.

J is TRBJ2-7 and V is TRBV20-1; maybe TRBD2 (5 bases). Trimming cost V 5 bases and J 4 bases, with 15 bases left between them. Germline V CDR1 and CDR2: DFQATT, SNEGSKA (reference sequence). The CDR3 has 13 amino acids. The CDR3 bases are TGCAGTGCTCGACCGGGGTTGGGTTACGAGCAGTACTTC. Translating gives CSARPGLGYEQYF.

The genes are TRBV7-8 and TRBJ2-3, with D maybe TRBD2 (5 bases). V lost 5 bases and J lost 0, with 15 bases in between. Germline V CDR1 and CDR2: SGHVS, FQNEAQ. The CDR3 length is 16 residues. CDR3 DNA: TGTGCCAGCAGCCAAACTAGTGGATCTAGCACAGATACGCAGTATTTT. Protein: CASSQTSGSSTDTQYF.

The rearrangement joins TRBV27 to TRBJ2-1; the D is unclear. The CDR3 spans 11 residues. CDR1 is MNHEY and CDR2 is SMNVEV in the germline V gene (reference sequence). Trimming cost V 6 bases and J 8 bases, with 8 bases left between them. The CDR3, as DNA: TGTGCCAGCAGCCGTTTCCATGAGCAGTTCTTC. Its translation: CASSRFHEQFF.

The chain couples TRBV20-1 to TRBJ2-3; D tentatively fits TRBD1 or TRBD2 (5 bases each). The CDR3 spans 14 residues. Trimming left V 1 base short and J 6 bases short, with 14 bases between. CDR1 and CDR2 (germline): DFQATT, SNEGSKA (reference sequence). The CDR3 nucleotides read TGCAGTGCTAGAGGGGCTCCGGGGCCCGATACGCAGTATTTT. It is translated as CSARGAPGPDTQYF.

The V and J genes are TRBV29-1 and TRBJ1-3; unclear D gene. V dropped 5 bases and J dropped 0 bases, with 14 bases sitting between them. The CDR3 sequence is 15 residues long. From germline, CDR1 is SQVTM and CDR2 ANQGSEA. CDR3 residues: CSVTDSPSSGNTIYF. The CDR3, as DNA: TGCAGCGTTACAGACTCCCCGAGCTCTGGAAACACCATATATTTT.

This clonotype appeared a few times. J is TRBJ1-5 and V is TRBV19; 8 nucleotides agree with TRBD1. CDR1 is LNHDA, CDR2 SQIVND, per germline (reference sequence). The CDR3 loop spans 13 amino acids. The trim removed 6 bases at V and 7 bases at J, leaving 5 bases unmatched. CDR3 residues: CASSSTGGQPQHF. In nucleotides, the CDR3 is TGTGCCAGTAGCAGTACAGGGGGACAGCCCCAGCATTTT.

The V call is TRBV20-1, the J call TRBJ2-5; 8 bases match TRBD2. The CDR3 covers 17 residues. Germline assignment: CDR1 DFQATT and CDR2 SNEGSKA (reference sequence). Trimming cost V 2 bases and J 5 bases; bases outside gene matches: 16. The CDR3 DNA is TGCAGTGCTAGATATGAACCGGGACTAGATTTATTCGAGACCCAGTACTTC. Translated, it gives CSARYEPGLDLFETQYF.

This chain connects TRBV30 to TRBJ1-5, with D hard to call. Germline V gene sequence: CDR1 GTSNPN, CDR2 SVGIG (reference sequence). This CDR3 is built from 14 residues. Trimming pared 5 bases from V and 3 bases from J, leaving 14 bases between. CDR3 DNA: TGTGCCTGGGGCCTTCAGGCTAACAATCAGCCCCAGCATTTT. Translated, it gives CAWGLQANNQPQHF. The full variable domain, with the rest looked up from reference TRBV30 and TRBJ1-5, is SQTIHQWPATLVQPVGSPLSLECTVEGTSNPNLYWYRQAAGRGLQLLFYSVGIGQISSEVPQNLSASRPQDRQFILSSKKLLLSDSGFYLCAWGLQANNQPQHFGDGTRLSIL.

The chain links TRBV30 to TRBJ2-5, with no clear D. V lost 0 bases and J 0 bases, leaving 11 bases between the germline ends. The CDR3 is 15 amino acids. Per the germline V gene, CDR1 is GTSNPN and CDR2 is SVGIG (reference sequence). CDR3 sequence reads: CAWSVPQQYQETQYF. CDR3 DNA sequence: TGTGCCTGGAGTGTCCCGCAGCAATACCAAGAGACCCAGTACTTC.

This chain links TRBV5-1 with TRBJ2-7; D not certain. This CDR3 has 11 amino acids. Trimming took 4 bases from V and 7 from J, leaving 9 bases between them. CDR1 SGHRS and CDR2 YFSETQ come from the germline V gene. CDR3 in amino acids: CASSDLGEQYF. CDR3 sequence (DNA): TGCGCCAGCAGCGACCTGGGGGAGCAGTACTTC.

V gene TRBV10-3 combines with J gene TRBJ2-7, with 8 positions matching TRBD1. Germline V gives CDR1 ENHRY, CDR2 SYGVKD. The CDR3 is 16 residues long. V lost 4 bases to trimming and J lost 4 bases; unmatched junction nucleotides: 12. The CDR3 is CAISGSTGALGYEQYF. The CDR3, as DNA: TGTGCCATCAGTGGCTCGACAGGGGCCCTGGGGTACGAGCAGTACTTC.

The chain recombines TRBV27 with TRBJ2-7; tentatively, D is TRBD2 (6 bases). V was clipped by 5 bases and J by 3 bases, with 14 bases between them. The CDR3 spans 14 residues. The germline CDR1 and CDR2 sequences are MNHEY and SMNVEV (reference sequence). The CDR3 nucleotides are TGTGCCAGCAGTCGTCTGGCGGGGTTCTACGAGCAGTACTTC. It encodes CASSRLAGFYEQYF.

The J gene is TRBJ1-2, the V gene TRBV28; D is perhaps TRBD1 (5 bases). V lost 3 bases and J 0 bases, leaving 20 bases between the germline ends. This CDR3 has 18 residues. Germline assignment: CDR1 MDHEN and CDR2 SYDVKM. The CDR3 coding sequence is TGTGCCAGCAGTTTTGGGGGAGGGACGGAAGCATCTAACTATGGCTACACCTTC. This sequence encodes CASSFGGGTEASNYGYTF.

The V call is TRBV15, the J call TRBJ1-2, with TRBD1 matching over 9 bases. The CDR3 length is 13 residues. The germline gives CDR1 LNHNV, CDR2 YYDKDF (reference sequence). With 5 bases clipped from V and 12 bases from J, the junction kept 10 bases outside the gene matches. CDR3 in amino acids: CATSVRTGTGNTF. The CDR3 coding sequence is TGTGCCACCAGCGTACGGACAGGGACAGGGAACACCTTC. The whole variable domain, remainder taken from reference TRBV15 and TRBJ1-2, is DAMVIQNPRYQVTQFGKPVTLSCSQTLNHNVMYWYQQKSSQAPKLLFHYYDKDFNNEADTPDNFQSRRPNTSFCFLDIRSPGLGDTAMYLCATSVRTGTGNTFGSGTRLTVV.

The rearrangement uses TRBV20-1 and TRBJ2-3; TRBD2 matches 14 bases. The length of the CDR3 is 17 residues. The germline gives CDR1 DFQATT, CDR2 SNEGSKA (reference sequence). J lost 4 bases, V lost 1 base, and 7 bases had no gene match. CDR3 protein: CSARVGTSGGLADTQYF. CDR3 nucleotides: TGCAGTGCTAGAGTCGGGACTAGCGGGGGACTCGCAGATACGCAGTATTTT.

The V gene is TRBV24-1, the J gene TRBJ1-1, with 8 bases fitting TRBD1. V shed 9 bases and J 3 bases; nucleotides not matched to a gene: 5. This CDR3 has 13 residues. CDR1 KGHDR and CDR2 SFDVKD come from the germline V gene. Written as DNA, the CDR3 is TGTGCCACCGGACAGGGAGGCGACACTGAAGCTTTCTTT. It specifies CATGQGGDTEAFF.

This clonotype turned up a few times. The gene calls are TRBV20-1 and TRBJ1-2, with TRBD1 matching 7 bases. V shed 5 bases, J shed 3 bases, and the junction held 0 bases outside the gene matches. This CDR3 has 11 residues. CDR1 DFQATT and CDR2 SNEGSKA come from the germline V gene (reference sequence). CDR3 nucleotides: TGCAGTGCTGGGACAGACTATGGCTACACCTTC. This encodes CSAGTDYGYTF.

The chain is built from TRBV7-2 and TRBJ2-5; the D is unclear. Germline CDR1 is SGHTA and CDR2 is FQGNSA. CDR3 length equals 14 residues. V shed 1 base and J shed 4 bases, with 10 bases lying between them. In DNA form, the CDR3 reads TGTGCCAGCAGCTTAGGGTCAGCCGCAGAGACCCAGTACTTC. Translating gives CASSLGSAAETQYF.

The chain combines TRBV19 with TRBJ1-1; 9 positions agree with TRBD1. The V and J ends lost 5 bases and 3 bases, in that order; junction bases with no gene match: 7. CDR3 size: 15 residues. CDR1 is LNHDA, CDR2 SQIVND, per germline (reference sequence). CDR3 sequence: CASSPRDRDDTEAFF. The CDR3 DNA reads as TGTGCCAGTAGTCCACGGGACAGGGATGACACTGAAGCTTTCTTT. Filled out from reference TRBV19 and TRBJ1-1, the complete variable domain reads DGGITQSPKYLFRKEGQNVTLSCEQNLNHDAMYWYRQDPGQGLRLIYYSQIVNDFQKGDIAEGYSVSREKKESFPLTVTSAQKNPTAFYLCASSPRDRDDTEAFFGQGTRLTVV.

The chain links TRBV20-1 to TRBJ1-4; D not resolved. Trimming removed 6 bases from V and 1 base from J, with 15 bases in between. The germline V gene encodes CDR1 DFQATT and CDR2 SNEGSKA (reference sequence). This CDR3 is built from 15 residues. This CDR3 is CSATDALGTNEKLFF. The CDR3 bases are TGCAGTGCCACCGACGCCCTGGGAACTAATGAAAAACTGTTTTTT.

The chain carries TRBV5-4 and TRBJ1-6, with no clear D. The CDR3 totals 15 residues. The germline V gene encodes CDR1 SGHNT and CDR2 YYREEE (reference sequence). With 0 bases removed from V and 6 bases from J, the gap between germline ends came to 10 bases. Written as DNA, the CDR3 is TGTGCCAGCAGCTTGGAAGATCCTAGTAATTCACCCCTCCACTTT. As protein: CASSLEDPSNSPLHF. The full variable domain, with the rest looked up from reference TRBV5-4 and TRBJ1-6, is ETGVTQSPTHLIKTRGQQVTLRCSSQSGHNTVSWYQQALGQGPQFIFQYYREEENGRGNFPPRFSGLQFPNYSSELNVNALELDDSALYLCASSLEDPSNSPLHFGNGTRLTVT.

The V gene is TRBV2, the J gene TRBJ1-1; TRBD1 aligns across 8 bases. Trimming took 3 bases from V and 4 from J; bases not matched to a gene: 13. Germline V gene sequence: CDR1 SNHLY, CDR2 FYNNEI. The CDR3 covers 17 residues. This CDR3 is CASSENPQGVGGTEAFF. The DNA for the CDR3 is TGTGCCAGCAGTGAGAACCCACAGGGGGTCGGTGGCACTGAAGCTTTCTTT.